This TCR beta chain was identified in a study of T-cell memory formation after mild COVID-19. Study-wide points: Clones from the second wave (peaking day 37) had unconfirmed SARS-CoV-2 specificity.

From germline, CDR1 is SGHDT and CDR2 YYEEEE. After removal of 0 bases from V and 7 bases from J, the junction contained 6 bases not matched to a gene. The CDR3 loop spans 14 amino acids. In regard to this clonotype: The antigen remains undetermined.

TCRdb itself ran the 5' RACE reads through MiXCR, one entry per CDR3 protein. The sample yields almost 250,000 distinct CDR3 sequences, approximately 15% seen once. The sequenced sample consisted of PBMCs or a T cell subset sorted from them (not recorded which). The V call is TRBV5-6, the J call TRBJ1-1; 7 nucleotides agree with TRBD1. The clonotype comes from an adult woman who had mild COVID-19 (a few samples of this study predate the infection). Cell type and time point are not known. The CDR3 nucleotides read TGTGCCAGCAGCTTGGGACAGGGCGCGGTTGAAGCTTTCTTT. Protein: CASSLGQGAVEAFF.